This passage covers 12 T cell receptor beta chains from one sample sequenced in a study of molecular identifiers for immune sequencing clone quantification. TCRdb independently ran MiXCR on the PCR reads; one entry per CDR3 protein. The table includes roughly 65,000 distinct CDR3 sequences, around 17% detected once. The sample comprised naive CD8+ T cells from blood, with Jurkat cell RNA spiked in. Subset of the sample: FACS-sorted CD8+CD4-CCR7+CD45RA+ naive T cells. The receptors were sampled from a human donor in good health. Some libraries in this study had Jurkat cell RNA spiked in.

This clonotype was observed at least ten times. This chain connects TRBV7-9 to TRBJ1-4, with 7 bases identical to TRBD1. The germline V gene has CDR1 SEHNR and CDR2 FQNEAQ (reference sequence). With 1 base clipped from V and 5 bases from J, the junction kept 7 bases outside the gene matches. CDR3 length equals 16 residues. The CDR3 DNA is TGTGCCAGCAGCTTAGATTCCCCGGGACAGAATGAAAAACTGTTTTTT. The encoded protein is CASSLDSPGQNEKLFF.

This clonotype was seen only a few times. This chain connects TRBV24-1 to TRBJ2-1; D is undetermined. Per germline, CDR1 KGHDR and CDR2 SFDVKD. Trimming shortened V by 1 base and J by 7 bases, and 4 bases separated the two germline ends. The CDR3 consists of 12 residues. CDR3 sequence reads: CATSDFWNEQFF. The CDR3 nucleotides are TGTGCCACCAGTGATTTTTGGAATGAGCAGTTCTTC.

This clonotype was observed a handful of times. The V call is TRBV9, the J call TRBJ2-1; D tentatively fits TRBD1 or TRBD2 (6 bases each). The V end lost 4 bases, the J end lost 9 bases, and 14 bases lay between the germline ends. The CDR3 is made up of 13 amino acids. Germline lookup yields CDR1 SGDLS and CDR2 YYNGEE. For the CDR3, the DNA is TGTGCCAGCAGCCCCGTCAGGGGAGGTGAGCAGTTCTTC. Translating it yields CASSPVRGGEQFF.

The table lists this clonotype with many counts. The gene calls are TRBV9 and TRBJ2-1; 7 nucleotides align to TRBD2. The CDR3 runs to 15 residues. Germline V gives CDR1 SGDLS, CDR2 YYNGEE. V was clipped by 3 bases and J by 1 base; unmatched bases: 4. The CDR3 coding sequence is TGTGCCAGCAGCGAGAGCGGGAATTCCTACAATGAGCAGTTCTTC. Protein product: CASSESGNSYNEQFF.

The table lists this clonotype with many counts. Being one base from a much bigger clone, this may be a read error. The genes are TRBV13 and TRBJ2-7; 9 bases align to TRBD1. Germline CDR1 is PRHDT and CDR2 is FYEKMQ (reference sequence). CDR3 length: 14 residues. Trimming took 0 bases from V and 3 from J; bases not matched to a gene: 0. CDR3: CASSLGTGGYEQYF. In DNA form, the CDR3 reads TGTGCCAGCAGCTTAGGGACAGGGGGCTACGAGCAGTACTTC.

In regard to this clonotype: This is likely a read error, given that the CDR3 carries no conserved phenylalanine or tryptophan at its end. CDR3 protein: CASSVESRARSTVAFL. The CDR3 DNA reads as TGTGCCAGCAGCGTAGAATCGCGAGCGCGGTCCACTGTAGCTTTCCTT. The rearrangement joins TRBV9 to TRBJ1-1; D is undetermined. The germline gives CDR1 SGDLS, CDR2 YYNGEE. The CDR3 covers 16 residues.

Of note for this clonotype: A much larger clone is a single base away; this may be a read error. The chain couples TRBV27 to TRBJ1-2; no reliable D call. Trimming took off 6 bases at V and 0 bases at J, with 17 bases between the two ends. Germline CDR1 and CDR2: MNHEY and SMNVEV (reference sequence). This CDR3 has 16 residues. The CDR3 region has the DNA TGTGCCAGCAGCCAGAGCGACGGGGAGACTAACTATGGCTACACCTTC. It is translated as CASSQSDGETNYGYTF.

Turning to this clonotype: A read error may explain this, as a much larger clone is one base away. The V gene is TRBV7-9, the J gene TRBJ2-7, with 7 positions matching TRBD1. CDR1 is SEHNR, CDR2 FQNEAQ, per germline (reference sequence). The CDR3 loop spans 16 amino acids. CDR3 sequence: CASSHNRQGKGYEQCF. The CDR3 DNA sequence: TGTGCCAGCAGCCACAATCGACAGGGCAAGGGCTACGAGCAGTGCTTC.

This clonotype has a count of ten or more. The chain has TRBV10-1 and TRBJ2-7, with D possibly matching TRBD2 (6 bases). Germline CDR1 reads WNHNN; CDR2 reads SYGVQD (reference sequence). CDR3 size: 14 residues. Trimming removed 2 bases at V and 3 bases at J, with 11 bases between. CDR3 nucleotides: TGCGCCAGCAGTGAGACGGGACTGAACTACGAGCAGTACTTC. Residues: CASSETGLNYEQYF.

This clonotype was seen ten or more times. The rearrangement uses TRBV2 and TRBJ1-1; maybe TRBD1 (5 bases). The germline V gene has CDR1 SNHLY and CDR2 FYNNEI. Trimming took 8 bases from V and 4 from J, leaving 11 bases between them. CDR3 length equals 12 residues. This CDR3 reads CASPAGPTEAFF. The CDR3 bases are TGTGCCAGCCCGGCAGGGCCCACTGAAGCTTTCTTT.

The table lists this clonotype with many counts. This chain joins TRBV3-1 and TRBJ2-1, with D perhaps TRBD1 or TRBD2 (5 bases each). CDR1 LGHDT and CDR2 YNNKEL come from the germline V gene (reference sequence). Trimming left V 4 bases short and J 3 bases short, with 19 bases between. The CDR3 is 17 residues long. CDR3 nucleotide sequence: TGTGCCAGCAGCCCTCGTTCGATCGGGACGATCTACAATGAGCAGTTCTTC. Translation: CASSPRSIGTIYNEQFF.

This clonotype was detected ten times or more. The chain is built from TRBV19 and TRBJ2-7; D might be TRBD2 (5 bases). V was clipped by 3 bases and J by 4 bases, with 13 bases between them. The germline CDR1 and CDR2 sequences are LNHDA and SQIVND (reference sequence). The CDR3 runs 14 residues. The CDR3 is CASSMSLAVYEQYF. CDR3 sequence (DNA): TGTGCCAGTAGTATGTCCCTAGCAGTGTACGAGCAGTACTTC. Filled out from reference TRBV19 and TRBJ2-7, the complete variable domain reads DGGITQSPKYLFRKEGQNVTLSCEQNLNHDAMYWYRQDPGQGLRLIYYSQIVNDFQKGDIAEGYSVSREKKESFPLTVTSAQKNPTAFYLCASSMSLAVYEQYFGPGTRLTVT.